This TCR beta chain comes out of a study of low-dose radiotherapy and immunotherapy resistance in tumors. Overall study context: Cohort 2, a group dosed every two weeks at 1 Gy per fraction, received 13 Gy in total over 26 weeks. Each patient was administered nivolumab intravenously at 240 mg, which was a flat dose, every two weeks, along with intravenous ipilimumab at 1 mg/kg every six weeks. Study patients were administered oral aspirin at 300 mg daily for four cycles from cycle 1 day 1.

Along with nivolumab and ipilimumab, donors received aspirin, low-dose cyclophosphamide and low-dose radiotherapy. The CDR3 loop spans 18 amino acids. Trimming cost V 1 base and J 0 bases; bases outside gene matches: 6. CDR1 and CDR2 from the germline V gene are LGHDT and YNNKEL (reference sequence). Both TCRalpha and TCRbeta chains were reverse transcribed with V-gene-specific primers. Amplification, which lasted 20 to 25 PCR cycles, used a constant-region primer and V-primer adapter to amplify TCRs. TCRdb re-called the reads through MiXCR, storing one row per CDR3 protein. In the table there are approximately 14,000 distinct CDR3 sequences, around 50% of which are singletons.

The rearrangement links TRBV3-1 to TRBJ2-6; 7 bases are a match to TRBD1. The sequence was collected from a human donor with advanced metastatic prostate, ovarian, gallbladder or colorectal cancer (not recorded which). This table probably holds off-target reads from a library built for another chain. The CDR3, as DNA: TGTGCCAGCAGCCAAGGATGGACAGGATACTCTGGGGCCAACGTCCTGACTTTC. It specifies CASSQGWTGYSGANVLTF. The whole variable domain, filled in from reference TRBV3-1 and TRBJ2-6, reads DTAVSQTPKYLVTQMGNDKSIKCEQNLGHDTMYWYKQDSKKFLKIMFSYNNKELIINETVPNRFSPKSPDKAHLNLHINSLELGDSAVYFCASSQGWTGYSGANVLTFGAGSRLTVL.